Included here is one T cell receptor (beta chain) sequence, with context. Study processing details: Reference gene primer amplification gave estimated nucleated cell counts. Assay: immunoSEQ multiplex PCR; the TCRdb copy retains only in-frame clones and omits some. V and J calls and clone size follow that table, whereas D and trimming were derived from the DNA. The repertoire holds 140,000 to 150,000 clones, with approximately 85% as singletons. This CDR3 is built from 15 residues. The V end was cut by 0 bases, the J end by 0 bases, with 7 bases between. In germline, CDR1 is SGHRS, CDR2 YFSETQ. The sample originates from a study of blood T cell repertoires in COVID-19. For the study at large: There were acute and convalescent COVID-19 samples, and they came from the United States, Italy and Spain. PBMCs, B-cell-depleted T cells, or T cells provided the cDNA or gDNA that made up the material.

V usage is TRBV5-1 and J usage is TRBJ1-3; D unclear. The sequence derives from a woman between 55 and 75 years old with COVID-19, enrolled during active disease. What was sequenced was peripheral blood. CDR3 sequence: CASSLADPSGNTIYF. CDR3 sequence (DNA): TGCGCCAGCAGCTTGGCAGATCCCTCTGGAAACACCATATATTTT.